The source of this T cell receptor beta chain is a study of T cell repertoires in cytomegalovirus infection. This clonotype has a count of ten or more. What it binds is unknown. TCRdb ran MiXCR on the reads and lists one entry per CDR3 protein. The sample lists about 570,000 distinct CDR3 sequences, approximately 40% occurring once. The CDR3 is 16 residues long. Germline CDR1 reads SGHTA; CDR2 reads FQGNSA. Deletions cut 5 bases from V and 0 bases from J, with 17 bases between. This receptor was taken from a human donor in good health (CMV status not recorded). Some clones in this sample may be carry-over from other donors' samples. Specimen: cultured PBMCs, collected from culture after CMV antigen stimulation. V is TRBV7-2 and J is TRBJ2-7; D perhaps matches TRBD1 (5 bases). CDR3 residues: CASSPRQFPYSYEQYF. The CDR3 DNA follows: TGTGCCAGCAGCCCAAGACAGTTCCCTTACTCCTACGAGCAGTACTTC. The full variable domain, completed using reference TRBV7-2 and TRBJ2-7, is GAGVSQSPSNKVTEKGKDVELRCDPISGHTALYWYRQSLGQGLEFLIYFQGNSAPDKSGLPSDRFSAERTGGSVSTLTIQRTQQEDSAVYLCASSPRQFPYSYEQYFGPGTRLTVT.